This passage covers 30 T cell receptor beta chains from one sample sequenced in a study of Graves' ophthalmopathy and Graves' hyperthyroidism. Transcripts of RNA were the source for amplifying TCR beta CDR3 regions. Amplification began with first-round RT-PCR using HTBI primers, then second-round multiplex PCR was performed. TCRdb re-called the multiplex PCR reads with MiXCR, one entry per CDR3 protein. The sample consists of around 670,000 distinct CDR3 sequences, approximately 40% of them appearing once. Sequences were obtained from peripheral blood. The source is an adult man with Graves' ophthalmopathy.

This CDR3 reads CASSVGLGYQETQYF. For the CDR3, the DNA is TGTGCCAGCAGCGTAGGGTTAGGGTACCAAGAGACCCAGTACTTC. V gene TRBV9 combines with J gene TRBJ2-5, with unresolved D. In germline, CDR1 is SGDLS, CDR2 YYNGEE. V shed 0 bases and J shed 0 bases, with 9 bases lying between them. This CDR3 contains 15 residues.

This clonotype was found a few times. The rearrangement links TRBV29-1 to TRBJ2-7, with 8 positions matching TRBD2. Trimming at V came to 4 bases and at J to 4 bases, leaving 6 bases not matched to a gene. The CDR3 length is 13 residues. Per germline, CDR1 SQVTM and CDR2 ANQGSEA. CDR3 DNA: TGCAGCGTTGCCAGCGGGAGTATGTACGAGCAGTACTTC. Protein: CSVASGSMYEQYF.

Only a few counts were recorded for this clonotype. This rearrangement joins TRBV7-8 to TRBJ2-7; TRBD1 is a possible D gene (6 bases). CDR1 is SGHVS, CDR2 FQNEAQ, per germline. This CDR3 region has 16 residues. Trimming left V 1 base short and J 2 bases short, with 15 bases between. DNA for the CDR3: TGTGCCAGCAGCTTAGAGTATGGGGGCTCCACCTACGAGCAGTACTTC. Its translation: CASSLEYGGSTYEQYF.

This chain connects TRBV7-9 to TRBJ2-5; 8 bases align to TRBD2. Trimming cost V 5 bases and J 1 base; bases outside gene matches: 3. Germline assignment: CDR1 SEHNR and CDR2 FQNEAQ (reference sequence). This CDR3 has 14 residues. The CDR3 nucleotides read TGTGCCAGCAGCCAGCGGGAGTTCCAAGAGACCCAGTACTTC. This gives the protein CASSQREFQETQYF.

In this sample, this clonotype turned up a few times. The CDR3 nucleotides are TGTGCCAGCAGTTACTCTCCAGGGAGATCTTTCTTT. Translated: CASSYSPGRSFF. The V and J genes are TRBV6-6 and TRBJ1-1; D may be TRBD1 (5 bases). V lost 0 bases and J 12 bases, leaving 11 bases between the germline ends. This CDR3 is built from 12 residues. Per germline, CDR1 MNHNY and CDR2 SVGAGI (reference sequence).

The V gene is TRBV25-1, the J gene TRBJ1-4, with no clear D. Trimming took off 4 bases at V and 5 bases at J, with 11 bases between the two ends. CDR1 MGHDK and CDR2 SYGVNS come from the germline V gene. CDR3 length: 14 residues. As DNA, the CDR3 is TGTGCCAGCAGTGCCAGGACTATCAATGAAAAACTGTTTTTT. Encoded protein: CASSARTINEKLFF.

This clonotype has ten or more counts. CDR3 sequence reads: CSVVGFGNTIYF. In DNA form, the CDR3 reads TGCAGCGTTGTAGGGTTTGGAAACACCATATATTTT. The chain is built from TRBV29-1 and TRBJ1-3; D not resolved. Germline V CDR1 and CDR2: SQVTM, ANQGSEA. V was clipped by 4 bases and J by 3 bases, with 7 bases between them. The CDR3 is made up of 12 amino acids.

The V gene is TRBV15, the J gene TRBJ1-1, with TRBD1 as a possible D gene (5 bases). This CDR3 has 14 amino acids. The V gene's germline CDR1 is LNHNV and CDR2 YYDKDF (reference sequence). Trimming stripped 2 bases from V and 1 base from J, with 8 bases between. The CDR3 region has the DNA TGTGCCACCAGCAGACTCCAGGGGAACACTGAAGCTTTCTTT. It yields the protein CATSRLQGNTEAFF.

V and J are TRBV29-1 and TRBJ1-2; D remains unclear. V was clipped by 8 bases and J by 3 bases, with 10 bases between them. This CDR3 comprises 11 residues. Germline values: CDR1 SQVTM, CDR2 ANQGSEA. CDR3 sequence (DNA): TGCAGCTCCCCCCCAGACTATGGCTACACCTTC. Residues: CSSPPDYGYTF.

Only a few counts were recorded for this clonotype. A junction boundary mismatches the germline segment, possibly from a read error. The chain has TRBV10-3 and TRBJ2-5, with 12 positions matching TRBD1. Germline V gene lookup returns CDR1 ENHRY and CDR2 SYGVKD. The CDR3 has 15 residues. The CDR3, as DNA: TGTGCCAGCAGTTTTGGGACAGGGGGCAGAGAGACCCAGTACTTC. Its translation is CASSFGTGGRETQYF.

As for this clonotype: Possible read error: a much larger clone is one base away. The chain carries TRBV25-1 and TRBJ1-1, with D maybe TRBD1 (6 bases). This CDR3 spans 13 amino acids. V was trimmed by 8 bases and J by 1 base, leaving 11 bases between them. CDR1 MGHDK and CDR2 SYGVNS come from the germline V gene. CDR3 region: CASGMGQNTEAFF. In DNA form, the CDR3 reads TGTGCCAGCGGCATGGGACAGAACACTGAAGCTTTCTTT.

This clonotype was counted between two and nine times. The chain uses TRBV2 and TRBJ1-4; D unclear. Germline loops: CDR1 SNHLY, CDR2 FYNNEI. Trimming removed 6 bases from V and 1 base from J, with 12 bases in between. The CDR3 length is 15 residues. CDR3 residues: CASRRGGGTNEKLFF. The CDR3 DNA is TGTGCCAGCAGGAGAGGTGGCGGAACTAATGAAAAACTGTTTTTT.

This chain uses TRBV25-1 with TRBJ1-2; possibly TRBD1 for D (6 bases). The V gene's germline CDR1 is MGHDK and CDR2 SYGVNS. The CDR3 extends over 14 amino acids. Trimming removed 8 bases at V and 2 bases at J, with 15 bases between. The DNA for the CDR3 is TGTGCCAGCGTAGCCCGGGGGCTAAACTATGGCTACACCTTC. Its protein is CASVARGLNYGYTF.

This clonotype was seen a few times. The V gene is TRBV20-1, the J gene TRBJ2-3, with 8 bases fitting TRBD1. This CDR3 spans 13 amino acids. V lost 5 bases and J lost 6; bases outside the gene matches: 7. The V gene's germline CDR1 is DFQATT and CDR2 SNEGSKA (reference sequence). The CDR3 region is CSADRGRADTQYF. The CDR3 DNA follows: TGCAGTGCTGACAGGGGCAGGGCGGATACGCAGTATTTT.

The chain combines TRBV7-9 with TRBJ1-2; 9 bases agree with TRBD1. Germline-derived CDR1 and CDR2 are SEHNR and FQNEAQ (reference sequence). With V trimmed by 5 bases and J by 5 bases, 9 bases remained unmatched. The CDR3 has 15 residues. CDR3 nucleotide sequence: TGTGCCAGCAGCGAACAGGGGGCAGGAGATTATGGCTACACCTTC. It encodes CASSEQGAGDYGYTF. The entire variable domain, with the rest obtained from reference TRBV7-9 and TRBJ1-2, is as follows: DTGVSQNPRHKITKRGQNVTFRCDPISEHNRLYWYRQTLGQGPEFLTYFQNEAQLEKSRLLSDRFSAERPKGSFSTLEIQRTEQGDSAMYLCASSEQGAGDYGYTFGSGTRLTVV.

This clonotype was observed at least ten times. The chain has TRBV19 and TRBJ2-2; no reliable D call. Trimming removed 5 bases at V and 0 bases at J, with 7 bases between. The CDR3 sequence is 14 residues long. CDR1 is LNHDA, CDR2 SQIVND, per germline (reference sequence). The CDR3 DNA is TGTGCCAGTAGTGGGCCCGCGAACACCGGGGAGCTGTTTTTT. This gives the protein CASSGPANTGELFF.

The CDR3 DNA sequence: TGCAGCGCGACGAGTCGGGAGGGGACCCAGTACTTC. This gives the protein CSATSREGTQYF. The V call is TRBV29-1, the J call TRBJ2-5; TRBD2 matches 8 bases. The CDR3 runs to 12 residues. Germline V lookup: CDR1 SQVTM, CDR2 ANQGSEA. The V segment lost 7 bases and the J segment 7 bases; nucleotides outside the gene matches: 8.

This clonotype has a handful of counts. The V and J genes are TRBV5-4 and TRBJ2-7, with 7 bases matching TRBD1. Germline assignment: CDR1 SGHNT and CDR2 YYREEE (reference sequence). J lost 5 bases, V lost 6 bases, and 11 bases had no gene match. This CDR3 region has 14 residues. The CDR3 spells CASTDPGQKDEQYF. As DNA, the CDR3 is TGTGCCAGCACCGACCCGGGACAGAAGGACGAGCAGTACTTC.

The DNA for the CDR3 is TGCGCCAGCTTGGCTAGCTGGTACGAGCAGTACTTC. Residues: CASLASWYEQYF. The chain combines TRBV5-1 with TRBJ2-7; D is perhaps TRBD2 (5 bases). The length of the CDR3 is 12 residues. The V end lost 7 bases, the J end lost 4 bases, and 12 bases lay between the germline ends. CDR1 SGHRS and CDR2 YFSETQ come from the germline V gene.

CDR3 in DNA: TGTGCCAGCAGCTTAGGTCAGTACACTCCGACCTACGAGCAGTACTTC. Protein: CASSLGQYTPTYEQYF. The genes are TRBV7-9 and TRBJ2-7, with D unclear. The CDR3 loop spans 16 amino acids. The V and J ends lost 1 base and 2 bases respectively, with 15 bases between them. Per germline, CDR1 SEHNR and CDR2 FQNEAQ (reference sequence).

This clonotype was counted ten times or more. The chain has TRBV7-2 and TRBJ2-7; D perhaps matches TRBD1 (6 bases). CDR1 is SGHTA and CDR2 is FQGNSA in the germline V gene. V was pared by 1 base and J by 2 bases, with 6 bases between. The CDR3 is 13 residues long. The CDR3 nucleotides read TGTGCCAGCAGCTTAGACAGGGCCTACGAGCAGTACTTC. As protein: CASSLDRAYEQYF.

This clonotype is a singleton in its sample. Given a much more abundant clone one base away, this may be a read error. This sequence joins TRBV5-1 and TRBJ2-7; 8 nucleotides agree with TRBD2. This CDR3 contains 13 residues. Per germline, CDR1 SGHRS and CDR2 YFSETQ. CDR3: CASTRAGAYEQHF. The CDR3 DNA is TGCGCCAGCACCCGAGCGGGAGCCTACGAGCAGCACTTC.

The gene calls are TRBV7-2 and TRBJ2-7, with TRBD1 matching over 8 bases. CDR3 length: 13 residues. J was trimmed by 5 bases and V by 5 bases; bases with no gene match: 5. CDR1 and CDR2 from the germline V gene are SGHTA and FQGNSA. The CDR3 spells CASSAPGGHEQYF. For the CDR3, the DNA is TGTGCCAGCAGCGCCCCAGGGGGCCACGAGCAGTACTTC.

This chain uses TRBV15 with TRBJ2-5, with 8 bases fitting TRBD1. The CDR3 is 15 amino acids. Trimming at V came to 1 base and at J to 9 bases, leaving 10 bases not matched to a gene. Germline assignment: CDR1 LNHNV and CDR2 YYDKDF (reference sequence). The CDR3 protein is CATSRGTGTGEAQYF. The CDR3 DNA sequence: TGTGCCACCAGCAGAGGGACAGGGACGGGGGAGGCCCAGTACTTC.

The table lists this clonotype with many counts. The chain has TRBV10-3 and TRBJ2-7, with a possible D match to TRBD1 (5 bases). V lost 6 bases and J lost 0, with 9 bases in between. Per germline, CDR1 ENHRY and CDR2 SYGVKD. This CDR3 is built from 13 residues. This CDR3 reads CAISDSSSYEQYF. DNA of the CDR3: TGTGCCATCAGCGACAGCAGCTCCTACGAGCAGTACTTC.

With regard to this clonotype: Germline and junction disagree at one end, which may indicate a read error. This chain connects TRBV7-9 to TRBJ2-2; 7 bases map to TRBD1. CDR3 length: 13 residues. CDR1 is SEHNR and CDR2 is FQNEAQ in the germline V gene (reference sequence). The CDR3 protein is CASQGGGTGELLF. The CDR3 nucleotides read TGTGCCAGCCAAGGGGGCGGAACCGGGGAGCTGCTTTTT.

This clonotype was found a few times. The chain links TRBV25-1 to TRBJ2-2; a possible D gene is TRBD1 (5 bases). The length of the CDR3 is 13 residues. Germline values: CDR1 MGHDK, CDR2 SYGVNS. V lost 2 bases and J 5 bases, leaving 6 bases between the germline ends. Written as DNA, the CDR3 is TGTGCCAGCAGTGAAAGACAGACCGGGGAGCTGTTTTTT. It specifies CASSERQTGELFF.

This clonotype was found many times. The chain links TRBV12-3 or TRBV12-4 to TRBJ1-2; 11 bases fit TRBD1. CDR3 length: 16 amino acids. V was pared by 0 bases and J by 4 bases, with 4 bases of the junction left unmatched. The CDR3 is CASSLAGTGGSYGYTF. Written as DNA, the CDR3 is TGTGCCAGCAGTTTAGCAGGGACAGGGGGTAGCTATGGCTACACCTTC.

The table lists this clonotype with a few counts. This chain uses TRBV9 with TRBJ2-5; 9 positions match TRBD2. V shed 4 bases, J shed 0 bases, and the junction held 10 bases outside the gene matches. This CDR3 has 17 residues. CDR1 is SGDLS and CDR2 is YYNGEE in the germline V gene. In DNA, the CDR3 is TGTGCCAGCAGCCAACGCCGACTAGCGGCAAACCAAGAGACCCAGTACTTC. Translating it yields CASSQRRLAANQETQYF.

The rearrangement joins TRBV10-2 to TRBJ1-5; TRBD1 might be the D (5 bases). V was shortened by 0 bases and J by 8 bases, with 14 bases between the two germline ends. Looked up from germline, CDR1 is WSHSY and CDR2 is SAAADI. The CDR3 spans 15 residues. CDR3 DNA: TGCGCCAGCAGTGAGTCGTACGGGGACGTGGAGCCCCAGCATTTT. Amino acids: CASSESYGDVEPQHF.